The rows below give T cell receptor beta chains drawn from one sample of a study of Graves' ophthalmopathy and Graves' hyperthyroidism. TCRdb reprocessed the multiplex PCR reads with MiXCR, giving one entry per CDR3 protein. Among over a million distinct CDR3 sequences listed, about two fifths were seen once. The sequencing sample was made of peripheral blood or thyroid tissue (not recorded which). The receptors come from an adult man with Graves' hyperthyroidism. The CDR3 runs from the conserved cysteine through the conserved F or W.

cdr3_aa j_call v_call
CASSVTLVGETQYF TRBJ2-5 TRBV9
CASSYTGTGDQPQHF TRBJ1-5 TRBV5-6
CASSSPATIQETQYF TRBJ2-5 TRBV7-9
CASSLAGTGGKLFF TRBJ1-4 TRBV7-9
CASSQGGSQHF TRBJ1-5 TRBV13
CASSLGEGRKAFF TRBJ1-1 TRBV12-3/TRBV12-4
CASSYRRRGQETQYF TRBJ2-5 TRBV6-5
CASSADRDNTEAFF TRBJ1-1 TRBV19
CSARVGLPPNTEAFF TRBJ1-1 TRBV20-1
CSARTSRRTDTQYF TRBJ2-3 TRBV29-1
CATQRATNTEAFF TRBJ1-1 TRBV12-3/TRBV12-4
CAPAGIGGRTLHF TRBJ1-6 TRBV12-3/TRBV12-4
CASSYGTAFNQPQHF TRBJ1-5 TRBV6-6
CSVETRSQETQYF TRBJ2-5 TRBV29-1
CASSRRVEEGYEQYF TRBJ2-7 TRBV5-5
CASSYRTGGASETQYF TRBJ2-5 TRBV7-9
CAGSSKTGGTPYEQYF TRBJ2-7 TRBV7-9
CASSRPGQISYEQYF TRBJ2-7 TRBV7-6
CSARYQLSNQPQHF TRBJ1-5 TRBV20-1
CASSLGPGLGQPQHF TRBJ1-5 TRBV7-2
CASSSGRVGETQYF TRBJ2-5 TRBV6-2/TRBV6-3
CASSMSGTVGNQPQHF TRBJ1-5 TRBV19
CASSLTIDYEQYF TRBJ2-7 TRBV7-9
CASSQAGANEQYF TRBJ2-7 TRBV14
CASSLPGGGNEQFF TRBJ2-1 TRBV7-2
CATSDRRGLVETQYF TRBJ2-5 TRBV24-1
CASSVGGTGGAETQYF TRBJ2-5 TRBV7-9
CATSRDPGHQETQYF TRBJ2-5 TRBV15
CANSQENRGGYEQYF TRBJ2-7 TRBV7-2
CASSLAIDKPQHF TRBJ1-5 TRBV5-6
CASSPRDRVRTDTQYF TRBJ2-3 TRBV19
CASSQDSGTGTLKGNTEAFF TRBJ1-1 TRBV4-1
CATSSLDGPVETQYF TRBJ2-5 TRBV15
CASSLGQGNLFF TRBJ1-4 TRBV7-9
CASSGGLADTQYF TRBJ2-3 TRBV2
CASSFDDRATEAFF TRBJ1-1 TRBV7-9
CASSDPDIYDGYTF TRBJ1-2 TRBV6-5
CASSYGGSQETQYF TRBJ2-5 TRBV7-9
CASSDSNSGANVLTF TRBJ2-6 TRBV6-4